The T cell receptor (beta chain) under discussion was sequenced for a study of T cell responses to AZD1222 COVID-19 vaccine. TCRdb's table, derived via immunoSEQ multiplex PCR, lists solely in-frame clones and lacks some. The sample lists 150,000 to 200,000 clones, approximately 86% occurring once. Trimming removed 6 bases from V and 0 bases from J, with 4 bases in between. This CDR3 is built from 12 residues. This TCR derives from an adult who received the AZD1222 COVID-19 vaccine. The source material was peripheral blood, sampled 28 days after the second AZD1222 dose. The J gene is TRBJ2-3, the V gene TRBV12-3 or TRBV12-4; the D is unclear. For the CDR3, the DNA is TGTGCCAGCAGCGCTAGCACAGATACGCAGTATTTT. Residues: CASSASTDTQYF.